Below are 23 T cell receptor beta chains sequenced from a single sample in a study of beta chain features in type 1 diabetes. Study-wide points: Patients with Type 1 diabetes showed moderately but significantly shorter TCRB CDR3s in all four CD4+ subsets.

No cognate antigen is known for these TCRs. Of the isolated RNA, all was reverse transcribed, and so the sequenced material was expressed TCRB transcripts. The table came from immunoSEQ multiplex PCR; TCRdb's copy has only in-frame clones and leaves some out. The sample comprises hundreds of thousands of clones, 13% of which are singletons, and 0.02% to 0.025% rests with the top ten. Sequences were obtained from naive CD4+ T cells from blood. Source of these receptors: a young man with type 1 diabetes.

V usage is TRBV27 and J usage is TRBJ2-7; perhaps D is TRBD1 or TRBD2 (5 bases each). V lost 5 bases and J 4 bases, leaving 12 bases between the germline ends. CDR3 length: 13 residues. The germline V gene has CDR1 MNHEY and CDR2 SMNVEV (reference sequence). The CDR3 protein is CASSEGRGYEQYF. The DNA of the CDR3 is TGTGCCAGCAGTGAGGGGAGAGGGTACGAGCAGTACTTC.

This clone has just a few counts. This chain links TRBV5-6 with TRBJ1-6, with D possibly matching TRBD1 (5 bases). This CDR3 is built from 14 residues. CDR1 SGHDT and CDR2 YYEEEE come from the germline V gene. Trimming shortened V by 0 bases and J by 6 bases, and 7 bases separated the two germline ends. In DNA, the CDR3 is TGTGCCAGCAGCTTGGAAGGGGTTAATTCACCCCTCCACTTT. Translating gives CASSLEGVNSPLHF.

The chain carries TRBV30 and TRBJ2-1; tentative D call: TRBD1 (6 bases). The CDR3 length is 17 residues. V was pared by 1 base and J by 0 bases, with 16 bases between. Germline CDR1 is GTSNPN and CDR2 is SVGIG (reference sequence). CDR3 amino acids: CAWSGPGHHNSYNEQFF. The CDR3 nucleotides read TGTGCCTGGAGTGGACCGGGACATCATAACTCCTACAATGAGCAGTTCTTC.

The genes are TRBV30 and TRBJ1-2, with TRBD1 identical over 9 bases. CDR1 and CDR2 from the germline V gene are GTSNPN and SVGIG (reference sequence). Trimming took 2 bases from V and 7 from J; bases not matched to a gene: 5. The CDR3 sequence is 13 residues long. The CDR3 here is CAWSLDRGSGYTF. In DNA, the CDR3 is TGTGCCTGGAGTTTGGACAGGGGTTCTGGCTACACCTTC.

In its sample, this clone was seen a few times. V and J are TRBV9 and TRBJ1-2; perhaps TRBD1 as D (6 bases). This CDR3 spans 14 amino acids. CDR1 and CDR2 from the germline V gene are SGDLS and YYNGEE. V shed 0 bases and J shed 3 bases, with 9 bases lying between them. The DNA for the CDR3 is TGTGCCAGCAGCGTAGGACAGGCCTACTATGGCTACACCTTC. This translates into CASSVGQAYYGYTF.

This clone was picked up a small number of times. The V and J genes are TRBV5-6 and TRBJ2-1, with D unresolved. V was cut by 0 bases and J by 0 bases, with 10 bases left in between. The CDR3 totals 16 residues. Looked up from germline, CDR1 is SGHDT and CDR2 is YYEEEE. Here the CDR3 reads CASSLDIGISYNEQFF. CDR3 nucleotide sequence: TGTGCCAGCAGCTTGGATATAGGCATCTCCTACAATGAGCAGTTCTTC.

This chain joins TRBV7-3 and TRBJ2-3; D may correspond to TRBD1 or TRBD2 (6 bases each). The ends were cut back, 7 bases at V and 0 bases at J, with 14 bases in the middle. The CDR3 is made up of 15 amino acids. Germline CDR1 reads SGHTA; CDR2 reads FQGTGA. The DNA of the CDR3 is TGTGCCAGCACCAAGGGGGGCAGTAGCACAGATACGCAGTATTTT. Amino acids: CASTKGGSSTDTQYF.

The V call is TRBV5-1, the J call TRBJ2-1, with 9 positions matching TRBD2. Germline V gene data show CDR1 as SGHRS and CDR2 as YFSETQ. The J segment lost 5 bases and the V segment lost 0 bases, leaving 6 bases of the junction unmatched. This CDR3 region has 16 residues. The CDR3 bases are TGCGCCAGCAGCTTGGGTCCTAGCGGGGAGAACAATGAGCAGTTCTTC. It specifies CASSLGPSGENNEQFF.

This clone was observed a few times. The chain carries TRBV2 and TRBJ1-4; 7 bases align to TRBD1. Germline-derived CDR1 and CDR2 are SNHLY and FYNNEI. This CDR3 is 13 amino acids long. Germline trimming cut 10 bases from V and 5 bases from J; bases unmatched to any gene: 7. The CDR3 sequence is CATSGTENEKLFF. DNA of the CDR3: TGTGCCACCTCCGGGACAGAAAATGAAAAACTGTTTTTT.

The chain carries TRBV27 and TRBJ2-2; 9 bases are shared with TRBD1. The CDR3 has 15 residues. The ends lost 8 bases at V and 5 bases at J; junction bases unmatched: 9. Germline CDR1 is MNHEY and CDR2 is SMNVEV (reference sequence). In DNA, the CDR3 is TGTGCCAGCTCCCGGGACAGGGAAGGGACCGGGGAGCTGTTTTTT. Protein: CASSRDREGTGELFF.

This clone was detected only a few times. This chain joins TRBV10-3 and TRBJ2-1, with D unclear. Trimming took 7 bases from V and 4 from J, leaving 20 bases between them. The CDR3 has 16 amino acids. In germline, CDR1 is ENHRY, CDR2 SYGVKD. CDR3 sequence (DNA): TGTGCCATCAATACACACTCGGATGGCCAATACAATGAGCAGTTCTTC. This encodes CAINTHSDGQYNEQFF.

This clone was counted between two and nine times. The chain couples TRBV2 to TRBJ1-4; D is unresolved. V was shortened by 0 bases and J by 7 bases, with 6 bases between the two germline ends. The germline gives CDR1 SNHLY, CDR2 FYNNEI. This CDR3 has 13 residues. CDR3 amino acids: CASSEARAEKLFF. CDR3 DNA: TGTGCCAGCAGTGAAGCGAGGGCTGAAAAACTGTTTTTT.

This clone was observed a handful of times. The chain combines TRBV19 with TRBJ2-1, with D possibly matching TRBD2 (6 bases). The CDR3 consists of 15 residues. V lost 3 bases and J 4 bases, leaving 13 bases between the germline ends. The germline V gene has CDR1 LNHDA and CDR2 SQIVND (reference sequence). CDR3 loop: CASSISGGEYNEQFF. CDR3 in DNA: TGTGCCAGTAGTATCAGCGGCGGGGAATACAATGAGCAGTTCTTC.

Only a few counts were recorded for this clone. Different DNA sequences within this sample yield the same CDR3. This rearrangement joins TRBV7-9 to TRBJ1-2; 7 nucleotides match TRBD1. CDR3 length equals 13 residues. V was clipped by 4 bases and J by 4 bases; unmatched bases: 3. Per germline, CDR1 SEHNR and CDR2 FQNEAQ (reference sequence). CDR3 coding DNA: TGTGCCAGCAGCTACCGGGACAGCTATGGCTACACCTTC. Translated: CASSYRDSYGYTF.

The chain is built from TRBV7-3 and TRBJ2-2, with a tentative D call TRBD2 (6 bases). V lost 4 bases to trimming and J lost 0 bases, with 15 bases between them. This CDR3 region has 17 residues. Germline CDR1 SGHTA, CDR2 FQGTGA. CDR3 coding DNA: TGTGCCAGCAGCTCCTCCTCCGGGACTCCGAACACCGGGGAGCTGTTTTTT. Translating gives CASSSSSGTPNTGELFF. The full variable domain, completed using reference TRBV7-3 and TRBJ2-2, is GAGVSQTPSNKVTEKGKYVELRCDPISGHTALYWYRQSLGQGPEFLIYFQGTGAADDSGLPNDRFFAVRPEGSVSTLKIQRTERGDSAVYLCASSSSSGTPNTGELFFGEGSRLTVL.

The chain recombines TRBV5-6 with TRBJ1-3; D possibly corresponds to TRBD1 (5 bases). The CDR3 runs to 17 residues. Trimming left V 4 bases short and J 0 bases short, with 17 bases between. Germline values: CDR1 SGHDT, CDR2 YYEEEE. DNA for the CDR3: TGTGCCAGCAGCGCGAGTCCCGGGACGCTCTCTGGAAACACCATATATTTT. Translating it yields CASSASPGTLSGNTIYF.

This clone showed up just a few times. The rearrangement links TRBV30 to TRBJ1-6; D gene uncertain. The CDR3 length is 14 residues. Germline V CDR1 and CDR2: GTSNPN, SVGIG (reference sequence). Trimming took 0 bases from V and 5 from J, leaving 8 bases between them. The CDR3 here is CAWSVHSDNSPLHF. The DNA for the CDR3 is TGTGCCTGGAGTGTACACAGTGATAATTCACCCCTCCACTTT.

The sample holds one count of this clone. At the DNA level, this CDR3 is encoded by other sequences in the same sample as well. CDR3 protein: CAWRRQGGYGYTF. In DNA, the CDR3 is TGTGCCTGGAGAAGACAGGGGGGCTATGGCTACACCTTC. The rearrangement joins TRBV30 to TRBJ1-2; 9 bases map to TRBD1. Germline V gene sequence: CDR1 GTSNPN, CDR2 SVGIG (reference sequence). The trim removed 3 bases at V and 4 bases at J, leaving 3 bases unmatched. This CDR3 is built from 13 residues.

CDR3 bases: TGTGCCAGCAGCCCTCAAGTAGCGGGGATCTCCTACGAGCAGTACTTC. It translates to CASSPQVAGISYEQYF. The V gene is TRBV9, the J gene TRBJ2-7; 8 bases align to TRBD2. The germline CDR1 and CDR2 sequences are SGDLS and YYNGEE. The CDR3 spans 16 residues. V lost 4 bases and J lost 0; bases outside the gene matches: 9.

The chain links TRBV6-1 to TRBJ2-7, with 7 bases aligning to TRBD1. CDR1 is MNHNS, CDR2 SASEGT, per germline. This CDR3 contains 13 residues. J was trimmed by 4 bases and V by 6 bases; bases with no gene match: 6. For the CDR3, the DNA is TGTGCCAGCAGACTGGACAGGAATTACGAGCAGTACTTC. Translating it yields CASRLDRNYEQYF.

This clone appeared a few times. The J gene is TRBJ2-7, the V gene TRBV6-6; TRBD2 matches at 11 bases. This CDR3 is 14 amino acids long. Germline values: CDR1 MNHNY, CDR2 SVGAGI (reference sequence). V dropped 8 bases and J dropped 3; count of bases not matched to a gene: 6. This CDR3 reads CASGSSGGLYEQYF. CDR3 coding DNA: TGTGCCAGCGGATCTAGCGGGGGGCTCTACGAGCAGTACTTC.

The chain links TRBV2 to TRBJ1-6; tentative D call: TRBD1 (6 bases). The CDR3 runs to 15 residues. CDR1 is SNHLY, CDR2 FYNNEI, per germline. V lost 3 bases and J 8 bases, leaving 14 bases between the germline ends. The CDR3 sequence: CASSEERGKDSPLHF. Here the CDR3 DNA reads TGTGCCAGCAGTGAGGAAAGGGGGAAGGATTCACCCCTCCACTTT.

This clone occurred a few times. The rearrangement links TRBV29-1 to TRBJ1-2; TRBD1 matches at 9 bases. From germline, CDR1 is SQVTM and CDR2 ANQGSEA. V dropped 7 bases and J dropped 0; count of bases not matched to a gene: 3. The length of the CDR3 is 13 residues. In nucleotides, the CDR3 is TGCAGCGCAAGGGACAGGGCTAACTATGGCTACACCTTC. Translating gives CSARDRANYGYTF. Using reference TRBV29-1 and TRBJ1-2 for the parts outside the CDR3, the full variable domain is SAVISQKPSRDICQRGTSLTIQCQVDSQVTMMFWYRQQPGQSLTLIATANQGSEATYESGFVIDKFPISRPNLTFSTLTVSNMSPEDSSIYLCSARDRANYGYTFGSGTRLTVV.